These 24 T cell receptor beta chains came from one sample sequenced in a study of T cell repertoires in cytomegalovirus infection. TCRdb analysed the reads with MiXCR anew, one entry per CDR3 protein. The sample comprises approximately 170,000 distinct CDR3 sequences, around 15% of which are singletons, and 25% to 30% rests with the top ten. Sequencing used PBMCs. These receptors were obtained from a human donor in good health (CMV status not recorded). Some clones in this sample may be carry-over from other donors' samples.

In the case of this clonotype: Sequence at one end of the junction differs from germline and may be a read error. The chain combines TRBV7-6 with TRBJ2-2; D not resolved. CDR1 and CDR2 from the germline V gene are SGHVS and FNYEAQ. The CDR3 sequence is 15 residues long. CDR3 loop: CASSSPGRYTEELFF. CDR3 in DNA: TGTGCCAGCAGCTCCCCGGGCCGTTACACCGAGGAGCTGTTTTTT.

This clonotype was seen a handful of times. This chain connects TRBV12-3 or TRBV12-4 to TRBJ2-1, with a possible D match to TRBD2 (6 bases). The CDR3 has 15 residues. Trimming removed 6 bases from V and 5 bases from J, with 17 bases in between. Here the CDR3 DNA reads TGTGCCAGCAGCCCTCCTAGCGCCACCAACAATGAGCAGTTCTTC. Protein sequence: CASSPPSATNNEQFF.

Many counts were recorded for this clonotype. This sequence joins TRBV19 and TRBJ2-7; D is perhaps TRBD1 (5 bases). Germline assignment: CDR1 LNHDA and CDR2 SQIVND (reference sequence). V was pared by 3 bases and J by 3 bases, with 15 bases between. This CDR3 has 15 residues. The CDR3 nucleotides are TGTGCCAGTAGTATCCAGGGCGCGAGAGACTACGAGCAGTACTTC. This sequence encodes CASSIQGARDYEQYF. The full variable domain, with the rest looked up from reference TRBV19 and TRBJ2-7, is DGGITQSPKYLFRKEGQNVTLSCEQNLNHDAMYWYRQDPGQGLRLIYYSQIVNDFQKGDIAEGYSVSREKKESFPLTVTSAQKNPTAFYLCASSIQGARDYEQYFGPGTRLTVT.

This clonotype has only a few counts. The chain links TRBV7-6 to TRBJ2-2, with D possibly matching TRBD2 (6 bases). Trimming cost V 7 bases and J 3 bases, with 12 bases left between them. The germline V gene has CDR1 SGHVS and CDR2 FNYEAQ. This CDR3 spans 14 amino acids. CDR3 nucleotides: TGTGCCAGCACCCCCGGGGGTTACACCGGGGAGCTGTTTTTT. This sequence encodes CASTPGGYTGELFF.

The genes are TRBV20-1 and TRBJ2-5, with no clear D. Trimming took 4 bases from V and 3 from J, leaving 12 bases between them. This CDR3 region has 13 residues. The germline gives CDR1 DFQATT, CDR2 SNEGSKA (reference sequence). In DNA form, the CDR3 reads TGCAGTGCTAACTCGGGCAAAGAAGAGACCCAGTACTTC. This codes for CSANSGKEETQYF.

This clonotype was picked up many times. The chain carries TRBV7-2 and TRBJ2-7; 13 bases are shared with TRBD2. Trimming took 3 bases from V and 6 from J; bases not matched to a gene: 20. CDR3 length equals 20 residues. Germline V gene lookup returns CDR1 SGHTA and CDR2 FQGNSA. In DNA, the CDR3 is TGTGCCAGCAGCTTTCGGCGATACGGACTAGCGGGAGTAGTGACGGGCGAGCAGTACTTC. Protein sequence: CASSFRRYGLAGVVTGEQYF.

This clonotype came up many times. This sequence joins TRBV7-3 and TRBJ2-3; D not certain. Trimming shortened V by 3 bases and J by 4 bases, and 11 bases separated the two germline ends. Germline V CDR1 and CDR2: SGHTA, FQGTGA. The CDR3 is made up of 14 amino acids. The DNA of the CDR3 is TGTGCCAGCAGCTTTGACTCCATCCCAGATACGCAGTATTTT. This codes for CASSFDSIPDTQYF.

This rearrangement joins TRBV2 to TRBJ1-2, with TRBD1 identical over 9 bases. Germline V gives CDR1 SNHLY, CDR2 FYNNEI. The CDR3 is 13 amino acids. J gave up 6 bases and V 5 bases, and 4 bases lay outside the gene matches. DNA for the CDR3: TGTGCCAGCAGTCGGGACAGGGCAGATGGCTACACCTTC. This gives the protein CASSRDRADGYTF. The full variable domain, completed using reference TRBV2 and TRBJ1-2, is EPEVTQTPSHQVTQMGQEVILRCVPISNHLYFYWYRQILGQKVEFLVSFYNNEISEKSEIFDDQFSVERPDGSNFTLKIRSTKLEDSAMYFCASSRDRADGYTFGSGTRLTVV.

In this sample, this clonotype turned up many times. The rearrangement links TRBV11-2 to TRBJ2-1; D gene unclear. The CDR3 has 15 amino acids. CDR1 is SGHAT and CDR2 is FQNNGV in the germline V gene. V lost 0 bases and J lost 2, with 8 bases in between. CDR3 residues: CASSLDLTPYNEQFF. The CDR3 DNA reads TGTGCCAGCAGCTTAGACCTCACACCCTACAATGAGCAGTTCTTC.

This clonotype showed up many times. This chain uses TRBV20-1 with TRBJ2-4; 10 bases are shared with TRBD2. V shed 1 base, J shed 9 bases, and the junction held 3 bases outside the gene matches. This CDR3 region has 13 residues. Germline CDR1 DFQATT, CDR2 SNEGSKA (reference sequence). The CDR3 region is CSARGTSGPIQYF. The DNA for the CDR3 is TGCAGTGCTAGAGGGACTAGCGGACCCATTCAGTACTTC.

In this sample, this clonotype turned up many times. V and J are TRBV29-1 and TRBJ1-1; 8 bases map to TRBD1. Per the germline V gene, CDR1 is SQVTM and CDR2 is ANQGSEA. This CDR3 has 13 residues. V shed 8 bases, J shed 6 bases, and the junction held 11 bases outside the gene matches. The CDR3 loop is CSTRTGQVAEAFF. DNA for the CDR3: TGCAGCACTCGGACAGGGCAAGTCGCTGAAGCTTTCTTT.

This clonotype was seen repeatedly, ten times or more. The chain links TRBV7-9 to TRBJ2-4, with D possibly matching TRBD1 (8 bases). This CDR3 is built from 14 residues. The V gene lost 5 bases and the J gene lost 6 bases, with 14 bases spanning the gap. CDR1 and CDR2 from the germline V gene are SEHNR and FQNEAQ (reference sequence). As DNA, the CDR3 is TGTGCCAGCAGCACGCACAGGGGGGGAAACATTCAGTACTTC. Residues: CASSTHRGGNIQYF.

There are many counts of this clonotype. In DNA, the CDR3 is TGTGCCAGCAGACGGGACAGCCCGCCGGGCTACACCTTC. Translating it yields CASRRDSPPGYTF. This chain links TRBV28 with TRBJ1-2; 7 bases line up with TRBD1. This CDR3 has 13 amino acids. Germline V gene lookup returns CDR1 MDHEN and CDR2 SYDVKM. V dropped 6 bases and J dropped 8; count of bases not matched to a gene: 9.

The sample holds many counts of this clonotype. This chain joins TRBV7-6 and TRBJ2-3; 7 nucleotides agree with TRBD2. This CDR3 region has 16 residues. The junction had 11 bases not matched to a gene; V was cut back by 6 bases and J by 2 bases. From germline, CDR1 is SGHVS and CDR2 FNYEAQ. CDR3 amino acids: CASRLTSVGITDTQYF. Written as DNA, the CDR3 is TGTGCCAGCAGACTTACTAGCGTAGGGATCACAGATACGCAGTATTTT.

CDR3 loop: CASSPQGQNTEAFF. The CDR3 DNA follows: TGTGCCAGTAGTCCACAGGGTCAGAACACTGAAGCTTTCTTT. The chain carries TRBV19 and TRBJ1-1, with a possible D match to TRBD1 (6 bases). In germline, CDR1 is LNHDA, CDR2 SQIVND (reference sequence). This CDR3 region has 14 residues. V lost 5 bases and J lost 1, with 11 bases in between.

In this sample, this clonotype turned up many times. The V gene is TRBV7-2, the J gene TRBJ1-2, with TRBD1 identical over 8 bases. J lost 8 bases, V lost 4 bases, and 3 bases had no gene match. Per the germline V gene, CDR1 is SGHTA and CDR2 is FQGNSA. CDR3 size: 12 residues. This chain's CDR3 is CASSYAGGGYTF. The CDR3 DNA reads TGTGCCAGCAGCTATGCAGGGGGCGGCTACACCTTC.

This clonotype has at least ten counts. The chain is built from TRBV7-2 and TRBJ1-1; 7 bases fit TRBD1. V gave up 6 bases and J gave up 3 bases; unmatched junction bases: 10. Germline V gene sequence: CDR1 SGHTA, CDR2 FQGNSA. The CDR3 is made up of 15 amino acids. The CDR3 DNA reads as TGTGCCAGCAGGTTGGGGGGGCAGGGGGACACTGAAGCTTTCTTT. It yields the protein CASRLGGQGDTEAFF. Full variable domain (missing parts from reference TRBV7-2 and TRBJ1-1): GAGVSQSPSNKVTEKGKDVELRCDPISGHTALYWYRQSLGQGLEFLIYFQGNSAPDKSGLPSDRFSAERTGGSVSTLTIQRTQQEDSAVYLCASRLGGQGDTEAFFGQGTRLTVV.

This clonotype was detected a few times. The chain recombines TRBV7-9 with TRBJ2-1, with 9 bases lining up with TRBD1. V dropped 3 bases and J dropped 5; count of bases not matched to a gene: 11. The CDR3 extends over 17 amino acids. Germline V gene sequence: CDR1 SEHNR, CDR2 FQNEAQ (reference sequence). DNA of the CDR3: TGTGCCAGCAGCTTGCCTCGGACAGGGGAGAAGCACAATGAGCAGTTCTTC. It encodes CASSLPRTGEKHNEQFF.

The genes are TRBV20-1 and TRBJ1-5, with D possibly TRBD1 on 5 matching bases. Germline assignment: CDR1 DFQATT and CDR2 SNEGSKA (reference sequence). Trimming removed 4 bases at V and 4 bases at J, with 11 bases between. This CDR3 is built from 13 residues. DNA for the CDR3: TGCAGTGCTACCGGGACCACAAATCAGCCCCAGCATTTT. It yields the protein CSATGTTNQPQHF.

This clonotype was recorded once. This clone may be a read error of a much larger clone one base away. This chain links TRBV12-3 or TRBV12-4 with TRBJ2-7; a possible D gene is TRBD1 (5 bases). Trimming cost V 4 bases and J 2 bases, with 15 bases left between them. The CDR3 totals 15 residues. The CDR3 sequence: CASSSHKGPTYEQYF. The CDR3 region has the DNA TGTGCCAGCAGTTCTCACAAGGGGCCAACCTACGAGCAGTACTTC.

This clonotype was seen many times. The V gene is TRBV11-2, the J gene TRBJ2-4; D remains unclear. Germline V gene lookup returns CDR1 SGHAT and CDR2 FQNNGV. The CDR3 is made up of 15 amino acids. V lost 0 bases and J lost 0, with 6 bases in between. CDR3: CASSLEWPAKNIQYF. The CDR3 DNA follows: TGTGCCAGCAGCTTAGAGTGGCCAGCCAAAAACATTCAGTACTTC.

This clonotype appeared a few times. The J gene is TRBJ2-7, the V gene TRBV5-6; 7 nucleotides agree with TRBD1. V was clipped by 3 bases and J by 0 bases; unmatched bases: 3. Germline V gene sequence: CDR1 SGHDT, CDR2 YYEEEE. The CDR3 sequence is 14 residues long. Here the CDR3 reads CASSSTGDSYEQYF. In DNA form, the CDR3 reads TGTGCCAGCAGCTCCACAGGGGACTCCTACGAGCAGTACTTC. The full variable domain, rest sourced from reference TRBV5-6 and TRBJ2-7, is DAGVTQSPTHLIKTRGQQVTLRCSPKSGHDTVSWYQQALGQGPQFIFQYYEEEERQRGNFPDRFSGHQFPNYSSELNVNALLLGDSALYLCASSSTGDSYEQYFGPGTRLTVT.

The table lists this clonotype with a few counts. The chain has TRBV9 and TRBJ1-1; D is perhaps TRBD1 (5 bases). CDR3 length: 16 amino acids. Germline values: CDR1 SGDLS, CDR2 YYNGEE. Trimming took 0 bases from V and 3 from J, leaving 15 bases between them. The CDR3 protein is CASSVALGGGDTEAFF. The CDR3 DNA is TGTGCCAGCAGCGTAGCTCTCGGGGGAGGCGACACTGAAGCTTTCTTT.

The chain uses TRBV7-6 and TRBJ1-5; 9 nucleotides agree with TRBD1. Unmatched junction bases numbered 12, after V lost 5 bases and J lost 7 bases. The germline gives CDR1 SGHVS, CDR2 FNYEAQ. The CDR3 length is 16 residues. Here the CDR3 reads CASSKELQGAGQPQHF. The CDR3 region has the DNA TGTGCCAGCAGCAAAGAATTACAGGGGGCCGGCCAGCCCCAGCATTTT.